Included here is one T cell receptor beta chain sequence, with context. Its matching antigen is unknown. The protocol was immunoSEQ multiplex PCR, while the TCRdb copy is restricted to in-frame clones and leaves out a portion. In the table there are 25,000 to 35,000 clones, approximately 91% of which are singletons. This CDR3 comprises 15 residues. V lost 0 bases to trimming and J lost 1 base, with 10 bases between them. Germline V lookup: CDR1 LGHNA, CDR2 YSLEER. The data were taken from a study of T cells in localized non-small cell lung cancer. Study-wide points: In adjacent lung, a median around 57 of the top 100 tumor clones were found. The tumor had only one region sequenced, so heterogeneity remains possible. It was uninvolved adjacent lung that showed the highest T cell clonality, exceeding tumor. Those with higher blood T cell density had longer overall survival.

The TCR comes from a woman between 35 and 70 years old with stage III lung adenocarcinoma. The chain links TRBV4-3 to TRBJ2-7, with D unresolved. Sample: peripheral blood mononuclear cells, taken before any cancer treatment. The CDR3 DNA reads as TGCGCCAGCAGCCAAGATGCCGCGACGTCCTACGAGCAGTACTTC. Its translation: CASSQDAATSYEQYF.